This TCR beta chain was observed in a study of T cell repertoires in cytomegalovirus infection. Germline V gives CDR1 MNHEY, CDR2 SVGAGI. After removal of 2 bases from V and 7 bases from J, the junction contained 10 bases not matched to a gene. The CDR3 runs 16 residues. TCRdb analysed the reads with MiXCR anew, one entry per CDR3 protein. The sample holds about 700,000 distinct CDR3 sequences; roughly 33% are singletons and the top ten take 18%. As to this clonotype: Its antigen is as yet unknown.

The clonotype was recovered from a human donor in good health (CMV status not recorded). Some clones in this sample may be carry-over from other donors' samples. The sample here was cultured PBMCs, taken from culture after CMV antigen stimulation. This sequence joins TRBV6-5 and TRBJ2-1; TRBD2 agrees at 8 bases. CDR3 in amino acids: CASSYGWSGRGNEQFF. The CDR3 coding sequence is TGTGCCAGCAGTTACGGATGGAGCGGGAGAGGGAATGAGCAGTTCTTC.